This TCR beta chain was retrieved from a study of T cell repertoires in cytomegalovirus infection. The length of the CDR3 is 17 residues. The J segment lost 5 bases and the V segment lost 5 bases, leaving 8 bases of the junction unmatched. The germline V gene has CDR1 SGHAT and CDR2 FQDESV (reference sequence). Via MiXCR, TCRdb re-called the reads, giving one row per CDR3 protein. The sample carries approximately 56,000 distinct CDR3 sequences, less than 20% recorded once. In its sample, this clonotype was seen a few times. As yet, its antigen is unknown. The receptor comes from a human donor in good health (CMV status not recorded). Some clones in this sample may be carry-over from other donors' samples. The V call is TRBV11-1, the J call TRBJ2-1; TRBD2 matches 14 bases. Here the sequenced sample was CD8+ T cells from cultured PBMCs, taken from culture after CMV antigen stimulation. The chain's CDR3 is CASSLTPTSGGDNEQFF. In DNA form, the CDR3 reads TGTGCCAGCAGCCTCACCCCGACTAGCGGGGGGGACAATGAGCAGTTCTTC.